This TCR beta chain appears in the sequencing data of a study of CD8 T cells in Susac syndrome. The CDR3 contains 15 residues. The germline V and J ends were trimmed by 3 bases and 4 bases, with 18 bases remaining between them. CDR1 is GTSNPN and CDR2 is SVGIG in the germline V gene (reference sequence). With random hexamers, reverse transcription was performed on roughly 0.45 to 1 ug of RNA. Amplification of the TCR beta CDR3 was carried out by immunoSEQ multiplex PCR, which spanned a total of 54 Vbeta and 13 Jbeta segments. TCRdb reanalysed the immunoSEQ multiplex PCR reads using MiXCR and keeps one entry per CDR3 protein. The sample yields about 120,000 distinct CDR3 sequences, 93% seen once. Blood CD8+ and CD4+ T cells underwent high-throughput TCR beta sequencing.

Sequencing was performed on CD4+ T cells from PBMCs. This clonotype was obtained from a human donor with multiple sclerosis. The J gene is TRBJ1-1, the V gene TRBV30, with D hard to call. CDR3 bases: TGTGCCTGGAGCCTAAGAACCTCGTTCCGCACTGAAGCTTTCTTT. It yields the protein CAWSLRTSFRTEAFF. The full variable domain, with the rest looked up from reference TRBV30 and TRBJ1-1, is SQTIHQWPATLVQPVGSPLSLECTVEGTSNPNLYWYRQAAGRGLQLLFYSVGIGQISSEVPQNLSASRPQDRQFILSSKKLLLSDSGFYLCAWSLRTSFRTEAFFGQGTRLTVV.